This TCR beta chain was retrieved from a study of blood T cell repertoires in COVID-19. Study background: The study drew acute and convalescent COVID-19 samples from the United States, Italy and Spain. T cells, B-cell-depleted T cells, or PBMCs supplied cDNA or gDNA.

Sequenced by immunoSEQ multiplex PCR; TCRdb stores in-frame clones only, minus some. This sample has about 200,000 clones; 80% occur once, and the top ten carry 6% to 7.5%. This CDR3 spans 17 amino acids. Trimming took 4 bases from V and 3 from J, leaving 21 bases between them. CDR1 and CDR2 (germline): MNHNS, SASEGT. The chain uses TRBV6-1 and TRBJ1-2; the D gene is possibly TRBD1 (6 bases). Sequencing was carried out using PBMCs or T cells enriched from blood (not recorded which). The receptor's source is a woman aged 40 to 55 with acute COVID-19. The CDR3 here is CASSGLGRGAIDYGYTF. The CDR3 DNA sequence: TGTGCCAGCAGTGGACTGGGACGGGGGGCCATAGACTATGGCTACACCTTC.